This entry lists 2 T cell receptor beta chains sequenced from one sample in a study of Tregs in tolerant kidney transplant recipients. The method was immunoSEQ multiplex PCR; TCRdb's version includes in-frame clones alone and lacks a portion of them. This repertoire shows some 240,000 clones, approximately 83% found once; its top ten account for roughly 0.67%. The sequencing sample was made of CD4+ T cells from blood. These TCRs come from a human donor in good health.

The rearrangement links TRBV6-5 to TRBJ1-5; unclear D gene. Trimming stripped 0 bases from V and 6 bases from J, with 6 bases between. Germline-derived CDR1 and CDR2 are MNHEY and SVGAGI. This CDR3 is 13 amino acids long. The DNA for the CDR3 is TGTGCCAGCAGTTACTCATGGGGTCAGCCCCAGCATTTT. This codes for CASSYSWGQPQHF.

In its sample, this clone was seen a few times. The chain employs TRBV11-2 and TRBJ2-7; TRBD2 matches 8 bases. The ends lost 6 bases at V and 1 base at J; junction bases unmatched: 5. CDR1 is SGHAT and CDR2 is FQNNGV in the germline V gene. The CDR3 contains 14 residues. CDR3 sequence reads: CASRVAGRSYEQYF. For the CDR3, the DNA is TGTGCCAGCAGGGTAGCGGGGAGATCCTACGAGCAGTACTTC.